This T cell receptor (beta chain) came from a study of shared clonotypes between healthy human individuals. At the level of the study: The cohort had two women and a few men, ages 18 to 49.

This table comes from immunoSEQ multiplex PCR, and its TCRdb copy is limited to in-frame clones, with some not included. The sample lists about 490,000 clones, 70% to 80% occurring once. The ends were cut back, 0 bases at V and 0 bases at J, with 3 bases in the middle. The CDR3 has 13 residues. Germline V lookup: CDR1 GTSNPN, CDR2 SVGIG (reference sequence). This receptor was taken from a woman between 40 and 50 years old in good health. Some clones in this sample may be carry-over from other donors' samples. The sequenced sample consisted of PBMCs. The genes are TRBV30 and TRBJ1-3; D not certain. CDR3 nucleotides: TGTGCCTGGAGTGTGCCCTCTGGAAACACCATATATTTT. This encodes CAWSVPSGNTIYF.